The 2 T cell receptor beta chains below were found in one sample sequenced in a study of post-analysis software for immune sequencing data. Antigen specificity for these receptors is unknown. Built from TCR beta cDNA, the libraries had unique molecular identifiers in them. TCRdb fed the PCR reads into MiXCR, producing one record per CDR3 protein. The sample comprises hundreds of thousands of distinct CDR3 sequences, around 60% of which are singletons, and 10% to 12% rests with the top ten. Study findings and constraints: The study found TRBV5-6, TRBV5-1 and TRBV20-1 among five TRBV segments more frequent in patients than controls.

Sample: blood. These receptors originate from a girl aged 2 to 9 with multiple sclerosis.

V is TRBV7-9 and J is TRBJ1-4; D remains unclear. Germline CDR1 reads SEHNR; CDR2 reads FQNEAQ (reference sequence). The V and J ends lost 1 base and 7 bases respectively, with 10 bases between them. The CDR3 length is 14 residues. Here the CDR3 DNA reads TGTGCCAGCAGCTTAGGGAGCCTAGGTGAAAAACTGTTTTTT. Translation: CASSLGSLGEKLFF.

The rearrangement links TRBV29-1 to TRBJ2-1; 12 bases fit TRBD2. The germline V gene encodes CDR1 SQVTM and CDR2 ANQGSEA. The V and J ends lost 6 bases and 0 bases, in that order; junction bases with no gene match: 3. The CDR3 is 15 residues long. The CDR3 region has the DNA TGCAGCGTGGTACTAGCGGGAGGCTCCTACAATGAGCAGTTCTTC. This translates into CSVVLAGGSYNEQFF.